The entry below describes one TCR beta chain. The sample originates from a study of blood T cell repertoires in COVID-19. The overall study: Whether acute or convalescent, the COVID-19 samples came from the United States, Italy and Spain. T cells, B-cell-depleted T cells, or PBMCs provided the cDNA or gDNA that served as material.

Those enrolled in Seattle joined during active infection and were followed longitudinally afterward. The protocol was immunoSEQ multiplex PCR, while the TCRdb copy is restricted to in-frame clones and leaves out a portion. The table shows tens of thousands of clones, with around 90% occurring only once. Germline V gene data show CDR1 as SGHTA and CDR2 as FQGNSA. This CDR3 spans 16 amino acids. Trimming cost V 1 base and J 5 bases; bases outside gene matches: 7. The origin of this receptor is a man aged 18 to 29 with COVID-19, enrolled during active disease. The V call is TRBV7-2, the J call TRBJ2-3; 9 bases map to TRBD2. The sequenced sample consisted of peripheral blood. CDR3 sequence (DNA): TGTGCCAGCAGCTTAGAGTGGGTTAGCGGGAGAGATACGCAGTATTTT. It translates to CASSLEWVSGRDTQYF.